The 5 T cell receptor beta chains below come from one sample, sequenced in a study of beta chain features in type 1 diabetes. Of the isolated RNA, all was reverse transcribed, and so the sequenced material was expressed TCRB transcripts. Only in-frame clones appear in the TCRdb table, and some are missing; sequencing was by immunoSEQ multiplex PCR. The sample includes some 63,000 clones, roughly 60% seen only once; the top ten take 2% to 2.5%. Material: Tregs from blood. The origin of the receptors is a woman aged 18-29 years in good health.

The rearrangement links TRBV5-6 to TRBJ1-6; D remains unclear. With 4 bases removed from V and 3 bases from J, the gap between germline ends came to 11 bases. Per germline, CDR1 SGHDT and CDR2 YYEEEE. This CDR3 is built from 15 residues. The DNA for the CDR3 is TGTGCCAGCAGCCCGAGGGTCAACTATAATTCACCCCTCCACTTT. As protein: CASSPRVNYNSPLHF.

The gene calls are TRBV28 and TRBJ1-2, with 7 bases lining up with TRBD1. CDR1 and CDR2 from the germline V gene are MDHEN and SYDVKM. V shed 5 bases, J shed 2 bases, and the junction held 5 bases outside the gene matches. The CDR3 has 14 residues. The CDR3 here is CASSEGTANYGYTF. CDR3 DNA sequence: TGTGCCAGCAGTGAGGGGACAGCCAACTATGGCTACACCTTC.

The rearrangement joins TRBV5-1 to TRBJ2-6; 7 bases map to TRBD1. Germline trimming cut 3 bases from V and 4 bases from J; bases unmatched to any gene: 4. In germline, CDR1 is SGHRS, CDR2 YFSETQ. The CDR3 loop spans 15 amino acids. This CDR3 reads CASSSTGTGANVLTF. As DNA, the CDR3 is TGCGCCAGCAGCTCGACAGGGACGGGGGCCAACGTCCTGACTTTC.

The chain employs TRBV4-1 and TRBJ2-2; D may be TRBD2 (5 bases). The CDR3 loop spans 12 amino acids. Germline CDR1 is MGHRA and CDR2 is YSYEKL. V was cut by 4 bases and J by 7 bases, with 7 bases left in between. CDR3 loop: CASSPGGGELFF. In nucleotides, the CDR3 is TGCGCCAGCAGCCCAGGAGGCGGGGAGCTGTTTTTT.

In this sample, this clone turned up a few times. The chain recombines TRBV10-3 with TRBJ2-7, with 8 bases identical to TRBD1. CDR3 length: 15 amino acids. Germline-derived CDR1 and CDR2 are ENHRY and SYGVKD. V gave up 4 bases and J gave up 0 bases; unmatched junction bases: 5. The CDR3 spells CAISVGQGSSYEQYF. Written as DNA, the CDR3 is TGTGCCATCAGTGTAGGACAGGGAAGCTCCTACGAGCAGTACTTC.